The T cell receptor (beta chain) described here comes from a study of blood T cell repertoires in COVID-19. Study in general: From T cells, B-cell-depleted T cells, or PBMCs came the material, which was cDNA or gDNA.

The CDR3 totals 13 residues. Trimming shortened V by 10 bases and J by 4 bases, and 16 bases separated the two germline ends. Germline V CDR1 and CDR2: LNHDA, SQIVND (reference sequence). Original data processing: Counts of nucleated cells, estimated from reference gene primer amplification, were obtained. The protocol was immunoSEQ multiplex PCR, while the TCRdb copy is restricted to in-frame clones and leaves out a portion. V, J and clone size are those of that table, while D and trimming were read from the DNA. The top ten hold about 4.6% of the sample, which has about 160,000 clones, about nine tenths seen once.

V gene TRBV19 combines with J gene TRBJ1-1, with D perhaps matching TRBD1 (6 bases). The sequenced sample consisted of peripheral blood. The clonotype was recovered from a woman in her sixties or seventies with active or convalescent COVID-19. In DNA form, the CDR3 reads TGTGCCACTAAGCTAAACAGGGCCACTGAAGCTTTCTTT. It encodes CATKLNRATEAFF. The whole variable domain, filled in from reference TRBV19 and TRBJ1-1, reads DGGITQSPKYLFRKEGQNVTLSCEQNLNHDAMYWYRQDPGQGLRLIYYSQIVNDFQKGDIAEGYSVSREKKESFPLTVTSAQKNPTAFYLCATKLNRATEAFFGQGTRLTVV.